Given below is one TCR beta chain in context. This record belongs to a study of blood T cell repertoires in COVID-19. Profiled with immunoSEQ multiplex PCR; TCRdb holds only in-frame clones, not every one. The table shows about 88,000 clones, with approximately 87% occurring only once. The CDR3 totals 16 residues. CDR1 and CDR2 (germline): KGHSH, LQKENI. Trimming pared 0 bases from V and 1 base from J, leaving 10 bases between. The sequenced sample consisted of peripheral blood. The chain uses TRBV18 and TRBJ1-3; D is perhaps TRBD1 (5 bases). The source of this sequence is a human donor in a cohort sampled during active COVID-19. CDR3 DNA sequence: TGTGCCAGCTCACCACCAGGGGCCCGATCTGGAAACACCATATATTTT. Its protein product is CASSPPGARSGNTIYF.